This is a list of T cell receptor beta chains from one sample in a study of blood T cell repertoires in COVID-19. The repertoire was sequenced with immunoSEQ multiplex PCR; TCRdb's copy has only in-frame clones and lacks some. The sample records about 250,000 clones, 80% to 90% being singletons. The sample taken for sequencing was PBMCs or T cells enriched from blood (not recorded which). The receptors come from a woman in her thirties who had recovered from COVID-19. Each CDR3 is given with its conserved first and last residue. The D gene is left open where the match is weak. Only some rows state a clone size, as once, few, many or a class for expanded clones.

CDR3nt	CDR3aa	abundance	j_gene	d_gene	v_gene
TGCAGCGTTAGATCGGGGAACTTCTGCACCTTC	CSVRSGNFCTF	NA	TRBJ1-2	NA	TRBV29-1
TGTGCCAGCAGGGCGAGCGGGGGGCTAAATCTATACGAGCAGTACTTC	CASRASGGLNLYEQYF	NA	TRBJ2-7	TRBD2	TRBV28
TGTGCCAGCTCCTATGACCAGGGGAATTCACCCCTCCACTTT	CASSYDQGNSPLHF	NA	TRBJ1-6	NA	TRBV18
TGCGCCAGCAGCCTAGCGATCCCAGATACGCAGTATTTT	CASSLAIPDTQYF	NA	TRBJ2-3	NA	TRBV4-1
TGTGCCAGCATGGCTGGCACTGAAGCTTTCTTT	CASMAGTEAFF	NA	TRBJ1-1	NA	TRBV6-5
TGTGCCAGCAGTGAAGCGGAAGCGGTCTCTACCTACGAGCAGTACTTC	CASSEAEAVSTYEQYF	NA	TRBJ2-7	NA	TRBV2
TGTGCCAGCAGCCCCTGGACTAGCGGGGGGGCCGATGAGCAGTTCTTC	CASSPWTSGGADEQFF	few	TRBJ2-1	TRBD2	TRBV14
TGCGCCAGCAGCGGACGCGGGGGGGGCCCTTACGAGCAGTACTTC	CASSGRGGGPYEQYF	NA	TRBJ2-7	TRBD2	TRBV5-1
TGTGCCAGCGACCTCGGGCGTGAGGGGGAGAATGGCTACACCTTC	CASDLGREGENGYTF	NA	TRBJ1-2	NA	TRBV25-1
TGTGCCAGCAACGGGGTCCTAGCAGAGACCCAGTACTTC	CASNGVLAETQYF	NA	TRBJ2-5	NA	TRBV28
TGTGCCAGCCGTACAGGGCCGAACACCGGGGAGCTGTTTTTT	CASRTGPNTGELFF	many	TRBJ2-2	NA	TRBV19
TGTGCCAGCAGCTCGACTACGCTGCAAGAGACCCAGTACTTC	CASSSTTLQETQYF	NA	TRBJ2-5	NA	TRBV7-2
TGTGCCAGCACCACAGGGGAGGGAAACACCATATATTTT	CASTTGEGNTIYF	NA	TRBJ1-3	TRBD1	TRBV5-5
TGTGCCAGCTCACCCGACAGGGTCTATGGCTACACCTTC	CASSPDRVYGYTF	NA	TRBJ1-2	TRBD1	TRBV18
TGTGCCAGCAGTCAACAACCAAACACCGGGGAGCTGTTTTTT	CASSQQPNTGELFF	NA	TRBJ2-2	NA	TRBV11-2
TGCGCCAGCAGCTTGGCCGTCTCAGGCGGGGAGCTGTTTTTT	CASSLAVSGGELFF	NA	TRBJ2-2	NA	TRBV5-1
TGTGCCAGCAGCGAGAGGGGGCCTAAGACTGAAGCTTTCTTT	CASSERGPKTEAFF	NA	TRBJ1-1	TRBD1	TRBV9
TGTGCCAGTAGTTTAAGGTGGACTAGCGGGGGAAATGAGCAGTTCTTC	CASSLRWTSGGNEQFF	NA	TRBJ2-1	TRBD2	TRBV19
TGTGCTAGTGGCCGGACAGGGGACTATGGCTACACCTTC	CASGRTGDYGYTF	NA	TRBJ1-2	TRBD1	TRBV12-5
TGTGCCAGCAGGCGGACAGTCCAGCCCCAGCATTTT	CASRRTVQPQHF	once	TRBJ1-5	NA	TRBV12-3/TRBV12-4
TGTGCCAGCCGGGGACGGGGGAATGAAAAACTGTTTTTT	CASRGRGNEKLFF	NA	TRBJ1-4	NA	TRBV6-5
TGTGCCTGGAGTGATGGGGAGAGGTGGAACTATGGCTACACCTTC	CAWSDGERWNYGYTF	NA	TRBJ1-2	NA	TRBV30
TGTGCCAGCAAGTCATCCGCATTCTACGGCTACACCTTC	CASKSSAFYGYTF	NA	TRBJ1-2	NA	TRBV2
TGTGCCAGCAGTCCATTCGAGACCCAGTACTTC	CASSPFETQYF	NA	TRBJ2-5	NA	TRBV6-2/TRBV6-3
TGCGCCAGCAGCTGGACAGCTCTTAATGAAAAACTGTTTTTT	CASSWTALNEKLFF	once	TRBJ1-4	NA	TRBV5-1
TGTGCCAGCAGCGTAGCTGGACTAGCCTCCTACGAGCAGTACTTC	CASSVAGLASYEQYF	NA	TRBJ2-7	TRBD2	TRBV9
TGTGCCAGCAGCCGGGACTCCGGTGAGCAGTTCTTC	CASSRDSGEQFF	NA	TRBJ2-1	NA	TRBV7-7
TGTGCCATCAGTGTGGAGGGAGACACCGGGGAGCTGTTTTTT	CAISVEGDTGELFF	once	TRBJ2-2	NA	TRBV10-3
TGTGCCAGCAGCCCCATAGCGGGTAGCTCTGGGGCCAACGTCCTGACTTTC	CASSPIAGSSGANVLTF	NA	TRBJ2-6	TRBD2	TRBV7-3
TGTGCCGTACATAAAACAGGGGCCTTCTCCTACGAGCAGTACTTC	CAVHKTGAFSYEQYF	NA	TRBJ2-7	TRBD1	TRBV7-2
TGTGCTAGTGGGCTAGCGGGGTCGAACACCGGGGAGCTGTTTTTT	CASGLAGSNTGELFF	once	TRBJ2-2	TRBD2	TRBV12-5
TGTGCCAGCAGTTACTCCGGCAGGGCGGACGAAAAACTGTTTTTT	CASSYSGRADEKLFF	NA	TRBJ1-4	NA	TRBV6-5
TGTGCCAGCAGTCAACCGGGACAGGGGACAGATACGCAGTATTTT	CASSQPGQGTDTQYF	NA	TRBJ2-3	TRBD1	TRBV2
TGTGCCAGCAGCTTAGCCCAGGACTACTCCTACGAGCAGTACTTC	CASSLAQDYSYEQYF	NA	TRBJ2-7	NA	TRBV7-9
TGTGCCACCAGTGACCTCGGACTAGCGGGGGACAATGAGCAGTTCTTC	CATSDLGLAGDNEQFF	NA	TRBJ2-1	TRBD2	TRBV24-1
TGCGCCAGCAGCTTGCGGGAGGGGGCCAACGTCCTGACTTTC	CASSLREGANVLTF	NA	TRBJ2-6	NA	TRBV5-1
TGTGCCAGCAGCTTGGAAGCCACTCACTTGCCGGCTGAAGCTTTCTTT	CASSLEATHLPAEAFF	NA	TRBJ1-1	NA	TRBV5-4
TGTGCCAGCAGTGAAGCGGACAGACAGCCCCAGCATTTT	CASSEADRQPQHF	NA	TRBJ1-5	NA	TRBV6-1